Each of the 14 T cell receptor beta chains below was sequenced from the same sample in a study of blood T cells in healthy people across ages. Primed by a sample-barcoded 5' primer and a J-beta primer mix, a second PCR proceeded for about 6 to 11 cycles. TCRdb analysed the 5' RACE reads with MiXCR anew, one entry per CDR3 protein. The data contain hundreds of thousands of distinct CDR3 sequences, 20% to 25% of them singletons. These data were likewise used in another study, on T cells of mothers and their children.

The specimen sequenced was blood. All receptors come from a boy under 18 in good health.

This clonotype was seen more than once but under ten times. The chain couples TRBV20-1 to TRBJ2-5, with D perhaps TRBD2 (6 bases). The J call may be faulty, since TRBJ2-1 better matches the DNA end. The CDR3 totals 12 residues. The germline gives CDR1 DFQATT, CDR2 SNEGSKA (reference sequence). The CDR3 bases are TGCAGTGCCGAGGGACTCTACAATGAGCAGTTCTTC. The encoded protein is CSAEGLYNEQFF.

The CDR3 DNA reads as TGTGCCAGCAGCTTGGTTCGAACAGGGGAAGGCTACACCTTC. Protein sequence: CASSLVRTGEGYTF. The V call is TRBV5-6, the J call TRBJ1-2, with 7 bases aligning to TRBD1. Looked up from germline, CDR1 is SGHDT and CDR2 is YYEEEE. The CDR3 totals 14 residues. Trimming took 0 bases from V and 8 from J; bases not matched to a gene: 7.

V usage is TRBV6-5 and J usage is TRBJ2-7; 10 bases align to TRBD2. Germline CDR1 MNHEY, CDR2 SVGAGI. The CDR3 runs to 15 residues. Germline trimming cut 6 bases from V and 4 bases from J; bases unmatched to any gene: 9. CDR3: CASSYATSGVYEQYF. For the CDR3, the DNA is TGTGCCAGCAGCTATGCAACTAGCGGGGTGTACGAGCAGTACTTC.

In DNA form, the CDR3 reads TGTGCCACCAGCAGAGAAAAAGGGACGGACTACGAGCAGTACTTC. Translation: CATSREKGTDYEQYF. The chain carries TRBV15 and TRBJ2-1; D possibly matches TRBD1 or TRBD2 (5 bases each). The tail of the sequence fits TRBJ2-7 better, so the J call may be wrong. CDR1 and CDR2 (germline): LNHNV, YYDKDF (reference sequence). The CDR3 covers 15 residues.

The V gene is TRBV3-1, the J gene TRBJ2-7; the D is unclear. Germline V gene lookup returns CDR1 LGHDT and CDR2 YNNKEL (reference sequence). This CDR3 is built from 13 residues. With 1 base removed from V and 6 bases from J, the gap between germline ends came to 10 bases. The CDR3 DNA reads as TGTGCCAGCAGCCAAGCCAAGGTCCTCGAGCAGTACTTC. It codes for CASSQAKVLEQYF.

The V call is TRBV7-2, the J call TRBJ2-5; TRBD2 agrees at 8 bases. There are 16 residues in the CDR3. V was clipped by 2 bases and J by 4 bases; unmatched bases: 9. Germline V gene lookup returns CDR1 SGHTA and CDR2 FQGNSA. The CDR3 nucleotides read TGTGCCAGCAGCTTAAGGCGAACGGGGGGGACAGAGACCCAGTACTTC. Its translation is CASSLRRTGGTETQYF.

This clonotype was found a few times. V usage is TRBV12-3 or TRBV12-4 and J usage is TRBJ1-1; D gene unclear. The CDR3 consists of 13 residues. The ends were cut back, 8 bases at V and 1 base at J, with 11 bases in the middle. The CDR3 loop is CASLADPNTEAFF. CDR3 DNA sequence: TGTGCCAGCCTCGCAGACCCGAACACTGAAGCTTTCTTT.

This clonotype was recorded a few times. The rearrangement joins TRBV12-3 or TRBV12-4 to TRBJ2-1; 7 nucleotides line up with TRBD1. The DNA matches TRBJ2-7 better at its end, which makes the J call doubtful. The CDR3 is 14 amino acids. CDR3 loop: CASSFRQGNYEQYF. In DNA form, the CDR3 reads TGTGCCAGCAGTTTCCGACAGGGAAATTACGAGCAGTACTTC.

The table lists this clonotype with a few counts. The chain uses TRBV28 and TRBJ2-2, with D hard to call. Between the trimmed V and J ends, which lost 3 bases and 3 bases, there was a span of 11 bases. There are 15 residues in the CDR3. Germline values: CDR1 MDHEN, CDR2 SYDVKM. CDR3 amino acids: CASSLASIDTGELFF. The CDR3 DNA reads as TGTGCCAGCAGTTTGGCCAGTATCGACACCGGGGAGCTGTTTTTT.

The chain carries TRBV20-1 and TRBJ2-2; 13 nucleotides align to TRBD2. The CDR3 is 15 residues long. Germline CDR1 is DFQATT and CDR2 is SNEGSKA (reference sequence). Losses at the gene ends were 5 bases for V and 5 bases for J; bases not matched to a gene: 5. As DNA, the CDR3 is TGCAGTGCTCACCGACTAGCGGGAGGTACCGGGGAGCTGTTTTTT. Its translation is CSAHRLAGGTGELFF.

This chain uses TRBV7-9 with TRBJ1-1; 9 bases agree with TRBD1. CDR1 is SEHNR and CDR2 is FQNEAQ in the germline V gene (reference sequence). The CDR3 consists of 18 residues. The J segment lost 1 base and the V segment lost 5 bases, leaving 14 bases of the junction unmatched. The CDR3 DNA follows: TGTGCCAGCAGCCCCCCATTGACAGGGGGTAATGGGAACACTGAAGCTTTCTTT. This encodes CASSPPLTGGNGNTEAFF.

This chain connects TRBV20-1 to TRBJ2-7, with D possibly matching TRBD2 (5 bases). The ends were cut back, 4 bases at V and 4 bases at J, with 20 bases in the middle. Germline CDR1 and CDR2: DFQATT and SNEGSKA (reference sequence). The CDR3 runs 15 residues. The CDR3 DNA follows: TGCAGTGCTAATCCGGCTGGCGGGTCACCTTACGAGCAGTACTTC. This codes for CSANPAGGSPYEQYF.

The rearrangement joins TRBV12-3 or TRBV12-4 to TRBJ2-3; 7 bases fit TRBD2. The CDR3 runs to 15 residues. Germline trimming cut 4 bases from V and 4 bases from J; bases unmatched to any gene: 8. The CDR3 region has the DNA TGTGCCAGCAGTTCGGGCAGGGAGGGATCAGATACGCAGTATTTT. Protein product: CASSSGREGSDTQYF.

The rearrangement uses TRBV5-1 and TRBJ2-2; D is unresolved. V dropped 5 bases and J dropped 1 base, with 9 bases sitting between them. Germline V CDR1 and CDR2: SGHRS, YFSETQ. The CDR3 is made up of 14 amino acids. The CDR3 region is CASRTEMNTGELFF. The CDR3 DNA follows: TGCGCCAGCAGAACAGAAATGAACACCGGGGAGCTGTTTTTT. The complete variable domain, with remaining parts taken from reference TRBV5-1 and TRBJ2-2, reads KAGVTQTPRYLIKTRGQQVTLSCSPISGHRSVSWYQQTPGQGLQFLFEYFSETQRNKGNFPGRFSGRQFSNSRSEMNVSTLELGDSALYLCASRTEMNTGELFFGEGSRLTVL.